This T cell receptor beta chain emerged from a study of blood T cells in healthy people across ages. The V end was cut by 6 bases, the J end by 3 bases, with 17 bases between. Germline V gives CDR1 MNHNY, CDR2 SVGAGI (reference sequence). The CDR3 runs 15 residues. Alongside a J-beta primer mix, a sample-barcoded 5' primer served in a second PCR lasting about 7 to 12 cycles. TCRdb fed the 5' RACE reads into MiXCR, producing one record per CDR3 protein. The sample yields 700,000 to 900,000 distinct CDR3 sequences, approximately 53% seen once. Sequenced input: blood. The TCR comes from a man at least 80 years old in good health. This chain links TRBV6-6 with TRBJ1-2; D perhaps matches TRBD1 (5 bases). In nucleotides, the CDR3 is TGTGCCAGCAGGCCGGGAGTGGGGGGTGACTATGGCTACACCTTC. This sequence encodes CASRPGVGGDYGYTF.